The following is a T cell receptor beta chain sequence with its context. This sample's time point: cycle 4 day 1 (C4D1), after more than five weeks of nivolumab. Relapse was seen in all patients after autologous stem cell transplantation, and brentuximab vedotin exposure was variable. These data are taken from a study of PD-1 blockade in classical Hodgkin lymphoma. Germline CDR1 reads LGHNA; CDR2 reads YSLEER. The ends lost 5 bases at V and 11 bases at J; junction bases unmatched: 15. The CDR3 totals 16 residues. Measured with immunoSEQ multiplex PCR; TCRdb has only the in-frame clones, and not every one. The table shows under 130,000 clones, with roughly 87% occurring only once.

This specimen was peripheral blood mononuclear cells (PBMCs), taken before the fourth cycle of nivolumab. The sequence was obtained from a human donor with classical Hodgkin lymphoma. The chain employs TRBV4-3 and TRBJ1-4; 9 positions match TRBD1. The CDR3 protein is CASSKWPGDRALKLFF. The CDR3 DNA reads as TGCGCCAGCAGCAAATGGCCGGGGGACAGGGCTTTGAAACTGTTTTTT.